This TCR beta chain derives from a study of blood T cell repertoires in COVID-19. Study as a whole: Specimens from acute and convalescent COVID-19 originated in the United States, Italy and Spain. T cells, B-cell-depleted T cells, or PBMCs provided the cDNA or gDNA that served as material.

In the original processing: By means of reference gene primer amplification, nucleated cell counts were estimated. Using immunoSEQ multiplex PCR, the repertoire was profiled, and TCRdb retains in-frame clones only, with some absent. The D gene and trimming were derived from the DNA, and the V and J assignments and clone size from that table. The table has roughly 26,000 clones, around 67% seen once. The trim removed 6 bases at V and 2 bases at J, leaving 4 bases unmatched. The CDR3 is 13 amino acids. Germline V gene data show CDR1 as MNHEY and CDR2 as SVGAGI. The sequencing input was peripheral blood. This clonotype was obtained from a man between 60 and 75 years old with active or convalescent COVID-19. The J gene is TRBJ2-7, the V gene TRBV6-5, with 7 positions matching TRBD1. CDR3 sequence (DNA): TGTGCCAGCAGACAGGGGTCGGCCTACGAGCAGTACTTC. This translates into CASRQGSAYEQYF.